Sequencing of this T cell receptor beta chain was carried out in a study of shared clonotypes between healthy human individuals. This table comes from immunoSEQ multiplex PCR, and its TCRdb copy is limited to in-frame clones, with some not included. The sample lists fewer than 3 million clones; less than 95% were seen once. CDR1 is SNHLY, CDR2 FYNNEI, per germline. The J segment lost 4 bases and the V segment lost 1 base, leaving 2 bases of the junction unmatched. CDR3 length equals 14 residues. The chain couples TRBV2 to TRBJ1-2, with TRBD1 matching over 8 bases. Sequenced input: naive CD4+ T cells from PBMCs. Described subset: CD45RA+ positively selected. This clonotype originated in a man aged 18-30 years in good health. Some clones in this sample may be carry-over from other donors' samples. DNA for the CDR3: TGTGCCAGCAGTGAAGACAGGGGGACCTATGGCTACACCTTC. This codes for CASSEDRGTYGYTF.